This T cell receptor (beta chain) was obtained from a study of technical replicates of blood from a handful of donors. TCRdb's copy holds only in-frame clones and misses some; the assay was immunoSEQ multiplex PCR. The sample yields 75,000 or so clones, 85% to 95% seen once. CDR3 size: 15 residues. CDR1 is LGHNT and CDR2 is FRNRAP in the germline V gene. V shed 1 base, J shed 6 bases, and the junction held 6 bases outside the gene matches. The sequenced material came from T cells isolated from PBMCs. This TCR derives from a human donor in good health. V and J are TRBV12-5 and TRBJ1-1, with 9 bases fitting TRBD1. Here the CDR3 DNA reads TGTGCTAGTGGTTTGGACAGGGGGCTAGTCGCTGAAGCTTTCTTT. Amino acid sequence: CASGLDRGLVAEAFF.